Below are 24 T cell receptor beta chains sequenced from a single sample in a study of blood T cell repertoires in COVID-19. Profiling relied on immunoSEQ multiplex PCR, and the TCRdb table lists in-frame clones only, not all of them. The profile covers over 300,000 clones, with about 90% appearing a single time and 5.5% to 7% taken by the ten largest. Sequencing was carried out using PBMCs or T cells enriched from blood (not recorded which). The receptors originated from a woman younger than 45 who had recovered from COVID-19.

The genes are TRBV4-2 and TRBJ1-3; D ambiguous. The CDR3 sequence is 15 residues long. The V end was cut by 1 base, the J end by 1 base, with 8 bases between. Germline-derived CDR1 and CDR2 are LGHNA and YNFKEQ. CDR3 loop: CASSQAEGSGNTIYF. The CDR3, as DNA: TGTGCCAGCAGCCAAGCTGAGGGATCTGGAAACACCATATATTTT.

The chain couples TRBV6-5 to TRBJ1-1; 8 nucleotides match TRBD1. With V trimmed by 3 bases and J by 4 bases, 7 bases remained unmatched. The CDR3 runs 15 residues. The V gene's germline CDR1 is MNHEY and CDR2 SVGAGI. CDR3 sequence reads: CASSYAQGAVTEAFF. DNA of the CDR3: TGTGCCAGCAGTTATGCCCAGGGGGCGGTCACTGAAGCTTTCTTT.

The chain employs TRBV30 and TRBJ1-2, with TRBD1 identical over 10 bases. CDR3 length: 14 residues. CDR1 is GTSNPN and CDR2 is SVGIG in the germline V gene (reference sequence). Unmatched junction bases numbered 5, after V lost 1 base and J lost 6 bases. CDR3 region: CAWSEGTGVDGYTF. The CDR3 nucleotides read TGTGCCTGGAGTGAGGGGACAGGGGTCGATGGCTACACCTTC.

V gene TRBV9 combines with J gene TRBJ2-1, with 11 bases matching TRBD2. The junction had 16 bases not matched to a gene; V was cut back by 2 bases and J by 6 bases. Looked up from germline, CDR1 is SGDLS and CDR2 is YYNGEE. The CDR3 length is 19 residues. DNA for the CDR3: TGTGCCAGCAGCGTCGAGTTAGGACTAGCGGGTAGCCTCGTCAATGAGCAGTTCTTC. Translated, it gives CASSVELGLAGSLVNEQFF.

This chain uses TRBV7-9 with TRBJ2-2; D possibly corresponds to TRBD1 (5 bases). The germline V and J ends were trimmed by 6 bases and 4 bases, with 9 bases remaining between them. Germline V CDR1 and CDR2: SEHNR, FQNEAQ (reference sequence). CDR3 length: 13 residues. CDR3 loop: CASRPTGTGELFF. CDR3 nucleotide sequence: TGTGCCAGCAGACCCACAGGCACCGGGGAGCTGTTTTTT.

The chain employs TRBV7-9 and TRBJ1-2, with a weak D call TRBD1 (6 bases). V lost 9 bases and J 8 bases, leaving 13 bases between the germline ends. The germline CDR1 and CDR2 sequences are SEHNR and FQNEAQ (reference sequence). This CDR3 contains 11 residues. CDR3: CARGTGFGYTF. In DNA form, the CDR3 reads TGTGCCAGAGGTACAGGGTTCGGCTACACCTTC.

The chain recombines TRBV11-2 with TRBJ2-5; TRBD2 aligns across 12 bases. This CDR3 comprises 18 residues. V shed 1 base and J 5 bases; nucleotides not matched to a gene: 11. Germline values: CDR1 SGHAT, CDR2 FQNNGV. CDR3 region: CASSLVSLAGGLGETQYF. The CDR3 nucleotides read TGTGCCAGCAGCTTAGTCAGTCTAGCGGGGGGGCTAGGGGAGACCCAGTACTTC.

The chain has TRBV28 and TRBJ2-3; 9 bases fit TRBD2. The J segment lost 4 bases and the V segment lost 7 bases, leaving 12 bases of the junction unmatched. The CDR3 spans 16 residues. The germline V gene has CDR1 MDHEN and CDR2 SYDVKM. This chain's CDR3 is CASTRLPGLAPDTQYF. In DNA form, the CDR3 reads TGTGCCAGCACCCGACTCCCGGGACTAGCCCCAGATACGCAGTATTTT.

The chain employs TRBV6-5 and TRBJ1-1, with TRBD1 matching over 8 bases. The germline V gene has CDR1 MNHEY and CDR2 SVGAGI. The CDR3 length is 13 residues. Losses at the gene ends were 5 bases for V and 5 bases for J; bases not matched to a gene: 4. CDR3 sequence: CASSPRQGTEAFF. The CDR3 nucleotides read TGTGCCAGCAGTCCGAGACAGGGGACTGAAGCTTTCTTT.

CDR3 DNA: TGTGCCAGTAGTGGGGGCGACTTTAGCACAGATACGCAGTATTTT. This gives the protein CASSGGDFSTDTQYF. J is TRBJ2-3 and V is TRBV19; TRBD1 is a possible D gene (6 bases). Germline V lookup: CDR1 LNHDA, CDR2 SQIVND (reference sequence). Trimming removed 5 bases at V and 0 bases at J, with 12 bases between. The CDR3 is made up of 15 amino acids.

The chain recombines TRBV3-1 (or the pseudogene TRBV3-2) with TRBJ1-3; possible D gene TRBD1, 5 bases. V was pared by 3 bases and J by 0 bases, with 9 bases between. The CDR3 sequence is 15 residues long. Looked up from germline, CDR1 is LGHDT and CDR2 is YNNKEL (reference sequence). CDR3 in amino acids: CASSQDTNSGNTIYF. The CDR3 bases are TGTGCCAGCAGCCAGGACACAAACTCTGGAAACACCATATATTTT.

This clone has a single count. The rearrangement joins TRBV6-5 to TRBJ1-2; D unclear. The CDR3 runs 14 residues. Per germline, CDR1 MNHEY and CDR2 SVGAGI. Trimming stripped 6 bases from V and 4 bases from J, with 15 bases between. The CDR3 spells CASRYGRQVYGYTF. CDR3 sequence (DNA): TGTGCCAGCAGGTATGGGAGGCAGGTCTATGGCTACACCTTC.

This clone occurred once. The chain is built from TRBV7-8 and TRBJ1-3, with TRBD1 as a possible D gene (5 bases). This CDR3 is built from 17 residues. Per germline, CDR1 SGHVS and CDR2 FQNEAQ. The V end lost 0 bases, the J end lost 2 bases, and 14 bases lay between the germline ends. The CDR3 protein is CASSLARRPQAGNTIYF. The CDR3, as DNA: TGTGCCAGCAGCTTAGCTAGGCGTCCACAGGCTGGAAACACCATATATTTT.

This rearrangement joins TRBV7-8 to TRBJ1-4, with D perhaps matching TRBD1 (6 bases). Trimming took off 5 bases at V and 8 bases at J, with 15 bases between the two ends. This CDR3 has 14 amino acids. Germline V CDR1 and CDR2: SGHVS, FQNEAQ. The CDR3: CASSTRGGGEKLFF. DNA for the CDR3: TGTGCCAGCAGCACCCGGGGGGGCGGAGAAAAACTGTTTTTT.

V is TRBV12-3 or TRBV12-4 and J is TRBJ2-1; D call uncertain. V lost 3 bases and J lost 6, with 9 bases in between. The CDR3 length is 13 residues. The CDR3 loop reads CASSFGSINEQFF. The CDR3 bases are TGTGCCAGCAGTTTTGGTAGTATCAATGAGCAGTTCTTC.

As to this clone: The same CDR3 also results from other DNA sequences found in this sample. The chain couples TRBV5-1 to TRBJ2-3, with 7 bases identical to TRBD1. Germline assignment: CDR1 SGHRS and CDR2 YFSETQ. The CDR3 loop spans 16 amino acids. V lost 0 bases, J lost 2 bases, and 6 bases stayed unmatched. The CDR3 bases are TGCGCCAGCAGCTTGGGGGTAGGGGGCAACACAGATACGCAGTATTTT. As protein: CASSLGVGGNTDTQYF.

This clone appeared a few times. The chain couples TRBV5-6 to TRBJ1-1; 7 nucleotides line up with TRBD1. J gave up 7 bases and V 5 bases, and 8 bases lay outside the gene matches. Germline CDR1 and CDR2: SGHDT and YYEEEE. This CDR3 spans 13 amino acids. CDR3 in amino acids: CASRDRTAGEAFF. CDR3 sequence (DNA): TGTGCCAGCAGGGACAGGACTGCGGGTGAAGCTTTCTTT.

This sequence joins TRBV4-2 and TRBJ2-3; D is perhaps TRBD1 (6 bases). There are 14 residues in the CDR3. Trimming cost V 0 bases and J 6 bases, with 10 bases left between them. Germline-derived CDR1 and CDR2 are LGHNA and YNFKEQ. The CDR3 region has the DNA TGTGCCAGCAGCCAAGATGGGACAACGGATACGCAGTATTTT. As protein: CASSQDGTTDTQYF.

This chain joins TRBV11-2 and TRBJ2-5, with 8 bases fitting TRBD1. Trimming removed 4 bases from V and 3 bases from J; junction bases left unmatched: 4. The germline gives CDR1 SGHAT, CDR2 FQNNGV. The CDR3 is 14 amino acids. CDR3 DNA sequence: TGTGCCAGCAGCTCCCAGGGGGCCGAAGAGACCCAGTACTTC. It yields the protein CASSSQGAEETQYF.

This clone was detected once. The V call is TRBV7-2, the J call TRBJ1-2; 7 bases agree with TRBD1. This CDR3 has 14 amino acids. The ends lost 5 bases at V and 3 bases at J; junction bases unmatched: 6. The germline V gene encodes CDR1 SGHTA and CDR2 FQGNSA. In nucleotides, the CDR3 is TGTGCCAGCAGCCGGGACAGCTATGACTATGGCTACACCTTC. Protein product: CASSRDSYDYGYTF. The variable domain in full, with the rest retrieved from reference TRBV7-2 and TRBJ1-2, is GAGVSQSPSNKVTEKGKDVELRCDPISGHTALYWYRQSLGQGLEFLIYFQGNSAPDKSGLPSDRFSAERTGGSVSTLTIQRTQQEDSAVYLCASSRDSYDYGYTFGSGTRLTVV.

This sequence joins TRBV6-5 and TRBJ2-6, with TRBD1 as a possible D gene (6 bases). V was shortened by 5 bases and J by 0 bases, with 8 bases between the two germline ends. CDR1 MNHEY and CDR2 SVGAGI come from the germline V gene. There are 15 residues in the CDR3. The CDR3 sequence: CASSRQVSGANVLTF. The CDR3 nucleotides are TGTGCCAGCAGTCGACAGGTCTCTGGGGCCAACGTCCTGACTTTC.

The genes are TRBV30 and TRBJ2-7; a weak D match, TRBD1 (6 bases). The CDR3 spans 13 residues. Deletions cut 0 bases from V and 2 bases from J, with 8 bases between. Germline CDR1 GTSNPN, CDR2 SVGIG (reference sequence). The CDR3 coding sequence is TGTGCCTGGAGTGTCTCAGGGGCCTACGAGCAGTACTTC. Amino acid sequence: CAWSVSGAYEQYF.

In this sample, this clone turned up once. V gene TRBV6-6 combines with J gene TRBJ1-2; D not resolved. Germline V gives CDR1 MNHNY, CDR2 SVGAGI (reference sequence). This CDR3 has 13 amino acids. Trimming took 7 bases from V and 5 from J, leaving 14 bases between them. CDR3 nucleotides: TGTGCCAGCAATAAAAAAGGAGGGTATGGCTACACCTTC. Protein product: CASNKKGGYGYTF.

The chain has TRBV7-3 and TRBJ2-1; possible D gene TRBD1, 6 bases. The V gene lost 4 bases and the J gene lost 0 bases, with 10 bases spanning the gap. Per the germline V gene, CDR1 is SGHTA and CDR2 is FQGTGA. The CDR3 consists of 15 residues. CDR3 DNA: TGTGCCAGCAGCTCCCAGGGGAGCTCCTACAATGAGCAGTTCTTC. Protein product: CASSSQGSSYNEQFF.